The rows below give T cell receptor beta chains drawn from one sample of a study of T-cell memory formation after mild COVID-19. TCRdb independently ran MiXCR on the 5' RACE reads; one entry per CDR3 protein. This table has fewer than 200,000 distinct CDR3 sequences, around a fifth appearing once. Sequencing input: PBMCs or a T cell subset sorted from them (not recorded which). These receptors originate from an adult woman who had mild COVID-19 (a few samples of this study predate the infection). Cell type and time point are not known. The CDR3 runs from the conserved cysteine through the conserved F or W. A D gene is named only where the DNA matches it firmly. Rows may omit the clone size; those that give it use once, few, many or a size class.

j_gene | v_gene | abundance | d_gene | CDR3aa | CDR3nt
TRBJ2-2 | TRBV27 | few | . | CASSANTGELFF | TGTGCCAGCAGTGCGAACACCGGGGAGCTGTTTTTT
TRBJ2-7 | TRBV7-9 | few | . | CASSGGRAGTSYEQYF | TGTGCCAGCAGCGGAGGAAGGGCAGGAACTTCCTACGAGCAGTACTTC
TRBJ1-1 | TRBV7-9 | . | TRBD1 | CASSLRTGEAFF | TGTGCCAGCAGCCTTCGGACAGGGGAAGCTTTCTTT
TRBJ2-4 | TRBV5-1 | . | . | CASSLSDIQYF | TGCGCCAGCAGCTTGAGTGACATTCAGTACTTC
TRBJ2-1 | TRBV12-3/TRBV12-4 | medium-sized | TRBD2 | CASGLADNNEQFF | TGTGCCAGCGGACTAGCGGACAACAATGAGCAGTTCTTC
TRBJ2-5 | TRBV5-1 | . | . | CASSLVAQETQYF | TGCGCCAGCAGCTTGGTAGCCCAAGAGACCCAGTACTTC
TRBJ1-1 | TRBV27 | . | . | CAVGHPNTEAFF | TGTGCCGTTGGACATCCGAACACTGAAGCTTTCTTT
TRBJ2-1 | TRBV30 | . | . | CAWSGNPGTPIEQFF | TGTGCCTGGAGTGGGAACCCCGGGACTCCCATTGAGCAGTTCTTC
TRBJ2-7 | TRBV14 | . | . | CASSLGAYGAYEQYF | TGTGCCAGCAGCCTTGGGGCCTATGGGGCCTACGAGCAGTACTTC
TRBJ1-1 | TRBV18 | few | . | CASSPAGDRTEAFF | TGTGCCAGCTCACCCGCGGGGGATCGCACTGAAGCTTTCTTT
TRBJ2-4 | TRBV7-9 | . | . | CASSSTEGGPIQYF | TGTGCCAGCAGCTCCACAGAAGGGGGTCCCATTCAGTACTTC
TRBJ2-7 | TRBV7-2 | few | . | CASSLARIGSSYEQYF | TGTGCCAGCAGCTTAGCGCGAATCGGGAGCTCCTACGAGCAGTACTTC
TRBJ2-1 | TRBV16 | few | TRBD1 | CASSQSRTGGSHNEQFF | TGTGCCAGCAGCCAATCTAGAACAGGGGGATCGCACAATGAGCAGTTCTTC
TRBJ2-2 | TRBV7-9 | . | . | CASSLNEKFTGELFF | TGTGCCAGCAGCTTAAACGAAAAGTTCACCGGGGAGCTGTTTTTT
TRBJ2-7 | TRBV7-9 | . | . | CASSGGPSYEQYF | TGTGCCAGCAGCGGGGGGCCGTCCTACGAGCAGTACTTC
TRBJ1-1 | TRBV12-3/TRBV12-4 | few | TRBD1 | CASSVTGGGTEAFF | TGTGCCAGCAGTGTGACAGGGGGCGGCACTGAAGCTTTCTTT
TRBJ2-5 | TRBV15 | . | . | CATSRERAPGAQETQYF | TGTGCCACCAGCAGAGAAAGAGCCCCCGGGGCGCAAGAGACCCAGTACTTC
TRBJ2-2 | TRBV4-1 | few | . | CASSQETRDTGELFF | TGCGCCAGCAGCCAAGAAACAAGGGATACCGGGGAGCTGTTTTTT
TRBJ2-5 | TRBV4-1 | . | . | CASSQEGRYQETQYF | TGCGCCAGCAGCCAAGAGGGCAGGTACCAAGAGACCCAGTACTTC
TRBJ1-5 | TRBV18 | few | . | CASSPDWGQPQHF | TGTGCCAGCTCACCGGACTGGGGTCAGCCCCAGCATTTT
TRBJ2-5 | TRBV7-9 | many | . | CASSSAEETQYF | TGTGCCAGCAGCTCCGCGGAAGAGACCCAGTACTTC
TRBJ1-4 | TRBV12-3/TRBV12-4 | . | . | CAVGTPNEKLFF | TGTGCCGTCGGGACACCGAATGAAAAACTGTTTTTT
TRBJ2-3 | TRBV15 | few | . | CATSSGGPAPDTQYF | TGTGCCACCAGCAGTGGCGGGCCGGCACCAGATACGCAGTATTTT
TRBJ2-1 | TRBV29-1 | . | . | CSSTDEGGGYEQFF | TGCAGCTCCACAGACGAGGGTGGCGGATATGAGCAGTTCTTC
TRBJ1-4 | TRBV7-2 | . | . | CASSFGQIATNEKLFF | TGTGCCAGCAGCTTCGGACAGATTGCAACTAATGAAAAACTGTTTTTT
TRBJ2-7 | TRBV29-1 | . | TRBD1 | CSVIDRGLFEQYF | TGCAGCGTGATAGACAGGGGGCTATTCGAGCAGTACTTC
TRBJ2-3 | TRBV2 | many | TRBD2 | CASSPGTSGTDTQYF | TGTGCCAGCAGCCCCGGGACTAGCGGCACAGATACGCAGTATTTT
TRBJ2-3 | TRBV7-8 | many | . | CASSPLARVGDTQYF | TGTGCCAGCAGCCCCCTAGCTCGAGTAGGAGATACGCAGTATTTT